These 19 T cell receptor beta chains originate from one sample sequenced in a study of blood T cell repertoires in COVID-19. Profiling relied on immunoSEQ multiplex PCR, and the TCRdb table lists in-frame clones only, not all of them. Among about 120,000 clones listed, about 88% were seen once. Sequenced sample: peripheral blood. The receptors shown here come from a man aged 50 or older with active COVID-19.

The chain's CDR3 is CSASGTGRETQYF. The CDR3 DNA reads TGCAGTGCTAGTGGGACAGGGAGGGAGACCCAGTACTTC. The chain combines TRBV20-1 with TRBJ2-5; TRBD1 matches at 9 bases. V shed 3 bases, J shed 5 bases, and the junction held 4 bases outside the gene matches. The germline CDR1 and CDR2 sequences are DFQATT and SNEGSKA (reference sequence). The CDR3 loop spans 13 amino acids.

This clone was counted a single time. This sequence joins TRBV6-6 and TRBJ2-5, with a weak D call TRBD2 (6 bases). V gave up 2 bases and J gave up 2 bases, with 12 bases separating them. The CDR3 extends over 15 amino acids. Germline CDR1 is MNHNY and CDR2 is SVGAGI (reference sequence). In nucleotides, the CDR3 is TGTGCCAGCAGTTACGACGCGGGATCGCAAGAGACCCAGTACTTC. The encoded protein is CASSYDAGSQETQYF.

Written as DNA, the CDR3 is TGTGCCAGCAAATGGGGACTAGCGGGAGACGGAGATACGCAGTATTTT. As protein: CASKWGLAGDGDTQYF. The chain couples TRBV5-6 to TRBJ2-3; 14 positions agree with TRBD2. Losses at the gene ends were 6 bases for V and 5 bases for J; bases not matched to a gene: 8. The CDR3 consists of 16 residues. Germline V gene data show CDR1 as SGHDT and CDR2 as YYEEEE.

The rearrangement links TRBV4-1 to TRBJ2-2, with a possible D match to TRBD2 (6 bases). Deletions cut 4 bases from V and 0 bases from J, with 15 bases between. The CDR3 has 17 amino acids. CDR1 and CDR2 (germline): MGHRA, YSYEKL. The CDR3 sequence: CASSPSGAGSNTGELFF. CDR3 DNA: TGCGCCAGCAGCCCGAGCGGAGCGGGTTCGAACACCGGGGAGCTGTTTTTT.

The CDR3 reads CSAGLGDTNTGELFF. CDR3 coding DNA: TGCAGCGCGGGCCTCGGGGACACGAACACCGGGGAGCTGTTTTTT. V and J are TRBV29-1 and TRBJ2-2; D is perhaps TRBD1 (6 bases). The CDR3 has 15 residues. Germline lookup yields CDR1 SQVTM and CDR2 ANQGSEA. Trimming shortened V by 7 bases and J by 0 bases, and 15 bases separated the two germline ends.

This chain joins TRBV21-1 and TRBJ2-5; the table's D call TRBD2 went unverified against the DNA. TRBV21-1 has pseudogene status. This CDR3 spans 15 amino acids. The CDR3 loop reads CASSILEGGQETQYF. The CDR3, as DNA: TGTGCCAGCAGCATATTGGAGGGTGGGCAAGAGACCCAGTACTTC.

The rearrangement uses TRBV13 and TRBJ1-2; 7 bases match TRBD1. Germline CDR1 reads PRHDT; CDR2 reads FYEKMQ (reference sequence). With V trimmed by 0 bases and J by 4 bases, 5 bases remained unmatched. The CDR3 has 15 residues. CDR3 sequence: CASSLGQGQRYGYTF. DNA of the CDR3: TGTGCCAGCAGCTTAGGACAGGGGCAACGCTATGGCTACACCTTC.

J is TRBJ1-2 and V is TRBV19; D gene unclear. The CDR3 is 15 amino acids. CDR1 is LNHDA and CDR2 is SQIVND in the germline V gene (reference sequence). Trimming shortened V by 5 bases and J by 8 bases, and 21 bases separated the two germline ends. This CDR3 is CASSVWGNDAGGYTF. CDR3 DNA: TGTGCCAGTAGTGTCTGGGGTAACGACGCGGGCGGCTACACCTTC.

The genes are TRBV10-3 and TRBJ1-1; possible D gene TRBD1, 5 bases. The CDR3 covers 15 residues. Germline V gene lookup returns CDR1 ENHRY and CDR2 SYGVKD. Trimming pared 2 bases from V and 0 bases from J, leaving 10 bases between. The CDR3 DNA is TGTGCCATCAGTGAGCCCCCAGGGTTGAACACTGAAGCTTTCTTT. Its protein product is CAISEPPGLNTEAFF.

V usage is TRBV4-2 and J usage is TRBJ2-3; D gene ambiguous. The CDR3 totals 17 residues. V was pared by 0 bases and J by 0 bases, with 13 bases between. In germline, CDR1 is LGHNA, CDR2 YNFKEQ. CDR3 loop: CASSQDLRVTSTDTQYF. The CDR3 DNA reads TGTGCCAGCAGCCAAGATCTCCGGGTGACTAGCACAGATACGCAGTATTTT.

V is TRBV6-2 or TRBV6-3 and J is TRBJ1-2; TRBD1 aligns across 12 bases. The CDR3 runs to 18 residues. Germline V gene data show CDR1 as MNHEY and CDR2 as SVGEGT. V shed 0 bases, J shed 1 base, and the junction held 6 bases outside the gene matches. The CDR3 loop is CASSYSGTGGIGNYGYTF. The CDR3 nucleotides are TGTGCCAGCAGTTACTCAGGGACAGGGGGCATCGGTAACTATGGCTACACCTTC.

The rearrangement joins TRBV5-1 to TRBJ2-3, with D perhaps matching TRBD2 (6 bases). Germline V gene sequence: CDR1 SGHRS, CDR2 YFSETQ. Trimming pared 2 bases from V and 7 bases from J, leaving 11 bases between. The CDR3 loop spans 13 amino acids. CDR3 DNA sequence: TGCGCCAGCAGCTTCGGGGACTCCAATACGCAGTATTTT. Encoded protein: CASSFGDSNTQYF.

The genes are TRBV5-1 and TRBJ2-1; D remains unclear. V dropped 0 bases and J dropped 3 bases, with 7 bases sitting between them. The CDR3 has 14 amino acids. Germline CDR1 SGHRS, CDR2 YFSETQ. The CDR3 region has the DNA TGCGCCAGCAGCTTGGCCCAGTACTACAATGAGCAGTTCTTC. The encoded protein is CASSLAQYYNEQFF.

The rearrangement links TRBV28 to TRBJ2-5, with 8 bases aligning to TRBD2. After removal of 2 bases from V and 5 bases from J, the junction contained 7 bases not matched to a gene. Germline lookup yields CDR1 MDHEN and CDR2 SYDVKM. CDR3 length: 15 amino acids. The DNA for the CDR3 is TGTGCCAGCAGTTTAGTACGGGGGGGCCGGGAGACCCAGTACTTC. Translation: CASSLVRGGRETQYF.

This clone was recorded once. J is TRBJ2-1 and V is TRBV24-1, with TRBD2 matching 10 bases. Germline-derived CDR1 and CDR2 are KGHDR and SFDVKD. This CDR3 is built from 15 residues. Trimming removed 6 bases from V and 5 bases from J; junction bases left unmatched: 6. Here the CDR3 DNA reads TGTGCCACCAGTTCTAGCGGGAGATTAAACAATGAGCAGTTCTTC. It translates to CATSSSGRLNNEQFF.

The chain carries TRBV5-1 and TRBJ2-5, with D possibly being TRBD1 (7 bases). The V end lost 4 bases, the J end lost 2 bases, and 15 bases lay between the germline ends. The CDR3 covers 15 residues. Germline CDR1 reads SGHRS; CDR2 reads YFSETQ. The CDR3 DNA reads TGCGCCAGCAGCCGGAGGGGACAGATTCAAGAGACCCAGTACTTC. Translated: CASSRRGQIQETQYF.

The chain uses TRBV18 and TRBJ2-6; D is unclear. The CDR3 sequence is 14 residues long. Trimming took off 4 bases at V and 0 bases at J, with 4 bases between the two ends. The germline CDR1 and CDR2 sequences are KGHSH and LQKENI. CDR3 in DNA: TGTGCCAGCTCACGCGCCTCTGGGGCCAACGTCCTGACTTTC. The encoded protein is CASSRASGANVLTF.

This chain uses TRBV3-1 (or the pseudogene TRBV3-2) with TRBJ1-2; 7 bases are a match to TRBD1. The CDR3 loop spans 13 amino acids. Per germline, CDR1 LGHDT and CDR2 YNNKEL (reference sequence). Unmatched junction bases numbered 8, after V lost 5 bases and J lost 8 bases. CDR3 residues: CASSYAGQLGYTF. The CDR3 bases are TGTGCCAGCAGCTACGCGGGACAGCTGGGCTACACCTTC.

V usage is TRBV2 and J usage is TRBJ1-1; no firm D call. The CDR3 totals 12 residues. The V end was cut by 8 bases, the J end by 1 base, with 8 bases between. Germline values: CDR1 SNHLY, CDR2 FYNNEI. The CDR3 region has the DNA TGTGCCAGCCTGCGCAAGAACACTGAAGCTTTCTTT. Amino acids: CASLRKNTEAFF.